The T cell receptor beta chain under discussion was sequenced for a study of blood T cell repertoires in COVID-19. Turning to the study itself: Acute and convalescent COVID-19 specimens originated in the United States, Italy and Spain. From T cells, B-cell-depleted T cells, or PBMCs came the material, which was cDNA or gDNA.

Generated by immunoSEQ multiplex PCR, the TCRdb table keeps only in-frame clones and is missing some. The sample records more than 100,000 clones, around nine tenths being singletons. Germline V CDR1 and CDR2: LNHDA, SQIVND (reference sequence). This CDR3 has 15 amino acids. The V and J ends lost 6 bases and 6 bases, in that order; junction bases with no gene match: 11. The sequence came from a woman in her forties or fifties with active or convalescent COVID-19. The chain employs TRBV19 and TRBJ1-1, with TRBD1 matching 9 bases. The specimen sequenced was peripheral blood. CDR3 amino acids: CASRQTRDRVAEAFF. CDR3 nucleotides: TGTGCCAGTAGACAGACCCGGGACAGGGTCGCTGAAGCTTTCTTT. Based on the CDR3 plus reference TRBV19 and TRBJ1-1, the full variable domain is DGGITQSPKYLFRKEGQNVTLSCEQNLNHDAMYWYRQDPGQGLRLIYYSQIVNDFQKGDIAEGYSVSREKKESFPLTVTSAQKNPTAFYLCASRQTRDRVAEAFFGQGTRLTVV.